Listed here are 19 T cell receptor beta chains from one sample, sequenced in a study of T cell responses to AZD1222 COVID-19 vaccine. TCRdb's copy holds only in-frame clones and misses some; the assay was immunoSEQ multiplex PCR. The sample has 150,000 to 200,000 clones; 85% to 95% are singletons. The sequencing here drew on peripheral blood, taken on day 0 of AZD1222 vaccination. The receptors were sampled from an adult in good health.

The V gene is TRBV19, the J gene TRBJ1-5, with D possibly matching TRBD1 (6 bases). Trimming removed 5 bases at V and 6 bases at J, with 20 bases between. Germline values: CDR1 LNHDA, CDR2 SQIVND (reference sequence). The CDR3 has 16 residues. The CDR3 protein is CASSLARDIRGQPQHF. CDR3 coding DNA: TGTGCCAGTAGTCTGGCCCGGGACATTAGGGGTCAGCCCCAGCATTTT.

The chain recombines TRBV2 with TRBJ1-2; 9 nucleotides match TRBD1. CDR3 size: 16 residues. V shed 5 bases, J shed 4 bases, and the junction held 11 bases outside the gene matches. Germline lookup yields CDR1 SNHLY and CDR2 FYNNEI. As DNA, the CDR3 is TGTGCCAGCAGTTTGGGGGTAACGGGACAGGGCTATGGCTACACCTTC. Residues: CASSLGVTGQGYGYTF. Full variable domain (outside the CDR3, taken from reference TRBV2 and TRBJ1-2): EPEVTQTPSHQVTQMGQEVILRCVPISNHLYFYWYRQILGQKVEFLVSFYNNEISEKSEIFDDQFSVERPDGSNFTLKIRSTKLEDSAMYFCASSLGVTGQGYGYTFGSGTRLTVV.

The CDR3 is CASSYSVARAYEQYF. DNA for the CDR3: TGTGCCAGCAGTTACTCCGTAGCGAGAGCCTACGAGCAGTACTTC. The chain is built from TRBV6-2 or TRBV6-3 and TRBJ2-7, with D perhaps TRBD2 (5 bases). With 0 bases removed from V and 2 bases from J, the gap between germline ends came to 11 bases. CDR1 MNHEY and CDR2 SVGEGT come from the germline V gene. This CDR3 comprises 15 residues.

The V gene is TRBV5-1, the J gene TRBJ2-3; D is perhaps TRBD2 (6 bases). The germline V gene encodes CDR1 SGHRS and CDR2 YFSETQ. This CDR3 region has 18 residues. Trimming left V 3 bases short and J 4 bases short, with 24 bases between. The DNA of the CDR3 is TGCGCCAGCAGCTATGACCCCGGAGGGCTTCCGGGGCCAGATACGCAGTATTTT. Residues: CASSYDPGGLPGPDTQYF.

This rearrangement joins TRBV3-1 (or the pseudogene TRBV3-2) to TRBJ2-3; D unresolved. The CDR3 is made up of 13 amino acids. Germline V gives CDR1 LGHDT, CDR2 YNNKEL (reference sequence). The V end was cut by 0 bases, the J end by 4 bases, with 5 bases between. The CDR3 nucleotides are TGTGCCAGCAGCCAAGACGCTGCAGATACGCAGTATTTT. Its protein product is CASSQDAADTQYF.

This CDR3 reads CASSPPGQGGYEQYF. The CDR3 bases are TGTGCCAGCTCACCACCAGGCCAGGGAGGCTACGAGCAGTACTTC. V usage is TRBV18 and J usage is TRBJ2-7; maybe TRBD2 (6 bases). Germline V gives CDR1 KGHSH, CDR2 LQKENI. Trimming pared 0 bases from V and 3 bases from J, leaving 12 bases between. The CDR3 sequence is 15 residues long.

The chain joins TRBV11-2 to TRBJ2-1; TRBD2 might be the D (6 bases). The CDR3 is made up of 16 amino acids. The germline V gene has CDR1 SGHAT and CDR2 FQNNGV. V lost 5 bases and J 4 bases, leaving 18 bases between the germline ends. The CDR3, as DNA: TGTGCCAGCAGCCCTGAGGGGCGGGGCCTTTACAATGAGCAGTTCTTC. It codes for CASSPEGRGLYNEQFF.

The gene calls are TRBV15 and TRBJ1-4; D remains ambiguous. In germline, CDR1 is LNHNV, CDR2 YYDKDF (reference sequence). V shed 4 bases and J shed 4 bases, with 13 bases lying between them. The CDR3 extends over 15 amino acids. CDR3 in amino acids: CATSKTDAINEKLFF. DNA for the CDR3: TGTGCCACCAGCAAGACTGACGCTATTAATGAAAAACTGTTTTTT.

V gene TRBV15 combines with J gene TRBJ1-2, with 9 bases matching TRBD1. The germline gives CDR1 LNHNV, CDR2 YYDKDF (reference sequence). J lost 6 bases, V lost 1 base, and 6 bases had no gene match. The CDR3 spans 15 residues. The CDR3 DNA is TGTGCCACCAGCAGAGTTACAGGGGGCGCCGATGGCTACACCTTC. Translation: CATSRVTGGADGYTF.

This chain links TRBV6-6 with TRBJ1-6; tentatively, D is TRBD1 (5 bases). V was pared by 5 bases and J by 7 bases, with 21 bases between. This CDR3 is built from 17 residues. Germline CDR1 is MNHNY and CDR2 is SVGAGI (reference sequence). CDR3 in amino acids: CASSPTNFGAGNSPLHF. In nucleotides, the CDR3 is TGTGCCAGCAGTCCTACTAACTTTGGGGCGGGGAATTCACCCCTCCACTTT.

The V call is TRBV5-1, the J call TRBJ1-1; possibly TRBD1 for D (5 bases). The CDR3 length is 13 residues. In germline, CDR1 is SGHRS, CDR2 YFSETQ. V was clipped by 4 bases and J by 4 bases, with 11 bases between them. Here the CDR3 DNA reads TGCGCCAGCAGCCGGGACTGGAGCACTGAAGCTTTCTTT. Translating it yields CASSRDWSTEAFF.

The chain has TRBV4-1 and TRBJ1-6; a weak D match, TRBD1 (5 bases). The CDR3 consists of 17 residues. Germline V CDR1 and CDR2: MGHRA, YSYEKL. Trimming took off 1 base at V and 5 bases at J, with 15 bases between the two ends. CDR3: CASSQARGAGDNSPLHF. The DNA of the CDR3 is TGCGCCAGCAGCCAAGCTAGGGGAGCAGGCGATAATTCACCCCTCCACTTT.

This chain links TRBV6-5 with TRBJ2-5; no definite D call. Trimming removed 0 bases at V and 2 bases at J, with 7 bases between. This CDR3 has 14 amino acids. The germline CDR1 and CDR2 sequences are MNHEY and SVGAGI. The CDR3 loop reads CASSYSEAQETQYF. The CDR3 DNA reads as TGTGCCAGCAGTTACTCTGAGGCGCAAGAGACCCAGTACTTC.

The rearrangement links TRBV29-1 to TRBJ1-2, with D uncertain. This CDR3 spans 13 amino acids. Germline V lookup: CDR1 SQVTM, CDR2 ANQGSEA. The V end was cut by 2 bases, the J end by 2 bases, with 9 bases between. CDR3 nucleotides: TGCAGCGTTGAACAACCTTTAAACTATGGCTACACCTTC. It codes for CSVEQPLNYGYTF.

This sequence joins TRBV11-3 and TRBJ1-4, with no clear D. The CDR3 is made up of 16 amino acids. The V gene's germline CDR1 is SGHNT and CDR2 YENEEA. V lost 1 base and J 0 bases, leaving 9 bases between the germline ends. This CDR3 reads CASSLAGGATNEKLFF. CDR3 nucleotide sequence: TGTGCCAGCAGCTTAGCAGGAGGTGCAACTAATGAAAAACTGTTTTTT. Complete variable domain (other parts from reference TRBV11-3 and TRBJ1-4): EAGVVQSPRYKIIEKKQPVAFWCNPISGHNTLYWYLQNLGQGPELLIRYENEEAVDDSQLPKDRFSAERLKGVDSTLKIQPAELGDSAVYLCASSLAGGATNEKLFFGSGTQLSVL.

The chain carries TRBV28 and TRBJ2-7; D remains ambiguous. This CDR3 is 15 amino acids long. CDR1 MDHEN and CDR2 SYDVKM come from the germline V gene. V was shortened by 5 bases and J by 5 bases, with 19 bases between the two germline ends. CDR3 bases: TGTGCCAGCAGTACCCCCCGTGTTGGTAGGGACGAGCAGTACTTC. It encodes CASSTPRVGRDEQYF. Together with reference TRBV28 and TRBJ2-7, the CDR3 gives the full variable domain: DVKVTQSSRYLVKRTGEKVFLECVQDMDHENMFWYRQDPGLGLRLIYFSYDVKMKEKGDIPEGYSVSREKKERFSLILESASTNQTSMYLCASSTPRVGRDEQYFGPGTRLTVT.

DNA of the CDR3: TGCGCCAGCGCTTTCGCAGCAGGCAGAATGAACACTGAAGCTTTCTTT. Amino acid sequence: CASAFAAGRMNTEAFF. The V gene is TRBV5-1, the J gene TRBJ1-1, with D hard to call. Germline V gene sequence: CDR1 SGHRS, CDR2 YFSETQ. V was trimmed by 7 bases and J by 0 bases, leaving 19 bases between them. This CDR3 comprises 16 residues.

J is TRBJ1-2 and V is TRBV30, with D uncertain. This CDR3 is built from 11 residues. V was pared by 3 bases and J by 6 bases, with 8 bases between. Per germline, CDR1 GTSNPN and CDR2 SVGIG (reference sequence). In nucleotides, the CDR3 is TGTGCCTGGAGAGCCGGAAATGGCTACACCTTC. The encoded protein is CAWRAGNGYTF.

The chain has TRBV18 and TRBJ2-7, with 12 bases identical to TRBD1. The CDR3 is made up of 15 amino acids. In germline, CDR1 is KGHSH, CDR2 LQKENI. The J segment lost 6 bases and the V segment lost 3 bases, leaving 6 bases of the junction unmatched. CDR3 loop: CASSPPGTGGFEQYF. In nucleotides, the CDR3 is TGTGCCAGCTCACCGCCCGGGACAGGGGGCTTCGAGCAGTACTTC.